The 2 T cell receptor beta chains listed next were all sequenced from one sample in a study of OX40 agonist ivuxolimab in advanced cancers. Method: immunoSEQ multiplex PCR; TCRdb's copy keeps in-frame clones and lacks some. The data show more than 100,000 clones, 90% seen once. This material consisted of CD4+ or CD8+ T cells sorted from blood, taken in a trial of the OX40 agonist ivuxolimab. The receptor set was obtained from an adult with an advanced solid tumor such as melanoma, head and neck, liver or kidney cancer.

J is TRBJ2-1 and V is TRBV19; TRBD1 matches at 9 bases. V gave up 1 base and J gave up 6 bases; unmatched junction bases: 4. Germline V lookup: CDR1 LNHDA, CDR2 SQIVND (reference sequence). This CDR3 region has 15 residues. CDR3 coding DNA: TGTGCCAGTAGTATAGGGACAGGGGCGAGCAATGAGCAGTTCTTC. Translation: CASSIGTGASNEQFF.

The chain has TRBV27 and TRBJ2-7, with D hard to call. The germline gives CDR1 MNHEY, CDR2 SMNVEV (reference sequence). Between the trimmed V and J ends, which lost 6 bases and 3 bases, there was a span of 12 bases. The CDR3 is 13 amino acids. The CDR3 reads CASSPGPRYEQYF. The CDR3 coding sequence is TGTGCCAGCAGCCCCGGACCACGCTACGAGCAGTACTTC.